Listed here are 31 T cell receptor beta chains from one sample, sequenced in a study of spatial heterogeneity in lung cancer. Indicated time point: sample taken at primary tumor resection. TCRs were sequenced from unsorted whole RNA of tumor, nontumor lung or PBMC. TCRdb re-called the 5' RACE reads with MiXCR, one entry per CDR3 protein. The table has just under 95,000 distinct CDR3 sequences, over 9.5% seen once. The sequencing used PBMCs, collected at surgery. These receptors all stem from a male donor with early-stage non-small cell lung cancer.

The V gene is TRBV11-2, the J gene TRBJ2-1, with TRBD2 matching over 16 bases. Trimming removed 5 bases from V and 7 bases from J; junction bases left unmatched: 5. Germline V gives CDR1 SGHAT, CDR2 FQNNGV. This CDR3 spans 16 amino acids. The CDR3 nucleotides are TGTGCCAGCAGCCCGGGACTAGCGGGGGGGCTGAATGAGCAGTTCTTC. Its translation is CASSPGLAGGLNEQFF.

This clonotype came up a few times. CDR3 amino acids: CASSLVDADNEQFF. The CDR3 nucleotides are TGCGCCAGCAGCTTGGTGGACGCCGACAATGAGCAGTTCTTC. The chain carries TRBV5-1 and TRBJ2-1; D ambiguous. This CDR3 is 14 amino acids long. V was pared by 0 bases and J by 5 bases, with 9 bases between. Germline CDR1 and CDR2: SGHRS and YFSETQ.

The chain recombines TRBV20-1 with TRBJ2-1; TRBD1 aligns across 10 bases. The CDR3 has 15 amino acids. Germline trimming cut 6 bases from V and 2 bases from J; bases unmatched to any gene: 7. CDR1 DFQATT and CDR2 SNEGSKA come from the germline V gene (reference sequence). The CDR3 sequence: CSAAPGTGAYNEQFF. The DNA for the CDR3 is TGCAGTGCCGCCCCCGGGACAGGGGCCTACAATGAGCAGTTCTTC.

V usage is TRBV5-1 and J usage is TRBJ2-6, with 8 bases matching TRBD1. Germline V gene data show CDR1 as SGHRS and CDR2 as YFSETQ. Trimming removed 6 bases from V and 1 base from J; junction bases left unmatched: 12. The CDR3 length is 18 residues. The CDR3 spells CASTPTTGAPSGANVLTF. CDR3 bases: TGCGCCAGCACGCCAACGACAGGGGCACCTTCTGGGGCCAACGTCCTGACTTTC.

The chain joins TRBV10-3 to TRBJ2-7; 9 bases are a match to TRBD1. This CDR3 region has 15 residues. V dropped 4 bases and J dropped 2; count of bases not matched to a gene: 6. Germline V gene data show CDR1 as ENHRY and CDR2 as SYGVKD. DNA of the CDR3: TGTGCCATCAGTGGTGGGACAGGGAAAGCCTACGAGCAGTACTTC. It encodes CAISGGTGKAYEQYF.

This clonotype was recorded a few times. The rearrangement links TRBV5-6 to TRBJ2-7; a weak D match, TRBD2 (5 bases). The germline CDR1 and CDR2 sequences are SGHDT and YYEEEE. The CDR3 covers 16 residues. With 4 bases removed from V and 0 bases from J, the gap between germline ends came to 17 bases. In DNA form, the CDR3 reads TGTGCCAGCAGCCACGGAGGTGGGCAGAGCTCCTACGAGCAGTACTTC. This encodes CASSHGGGQSSYEQYF.

A few counts support this clonotype. As DNA, the CDR3 is TGCAGCGTTGGGGGGAGCATCTATGAGCAGTTCTTC. Translating it yields CSVGGSIYEQFF. The chain is built from TRBV29-1 and TRBJ2-1; D is tentatively TRBD1 or TRBD2 (5 bases each). V lost 4 bases and J 8 bases, leaving 12 bases between the germline ends. The CDR3 is 12 amino acids. The germline gives CDR1 SQVTM, CDR2 ANQGSEA.

The chain uses TRBV3-1 and TRBJ2-5, with TRBD2 identical over 8 bases. Germline V gene data show CDR1 as LGHDT and CDR2 as YNNKEL (reference sequence). J was trimmed by 5 bases and V by 4 bases; bases with no gene match: 12. The CDR3 is made up of 16 amino acids. CDR3: CASSLETGGAGETQYF. For the CDR3, the DNA is TGTGCCAGCAGCCTCGAGACCGGGGGGGCCGGTGAGACCCAGTACTTC.

The chain recombines TRBV20-1 with TRBJ2-7, with D hard to call. This CDR3 spans 14 amino acids. Per germline, CDR1 DFQATT and CDR2 SNEGSKA (reference sequence). The V and J ends lost 1 base and 0 bases respectively, with 10 bases between them. Written as DNA, the CDR3 is TGCAGTGCTAGAGTTGGCGGAATCTCCTACGAGCAGTACTTC. It specifies CSARVGGISYEQYF.

This clonotype was seen ten or more times. The chain uses TRBV5-1 and TRBJ2-6; unclear D gene. The V and J ends lost 7 bases and 2 bases respectively, with 13 bases between them. Per the germline V gene, CDR1 is SGHRS and CDR2 is YFSETQ. This CDR3 comprises 15 residues. The CDR3 is CASSENGPGANVLTF. The CDR3 DNA follows: TGCGCCAGCTCCGAGAACGGGCCTGGGGCCAACGTCCTGACTTTC. Based on the CDR3 plus reference TRBV5-1 and TRBJ2-6, the full variable domain is KAGVTQTPRYLIKTRGQQVTLSCSPISGHRSVSWYQQTPGQGLQFLFEYFSETQRNKGNFPGRFSGRQFSNSRSEMNVSTLELGDSALYLCASSENGPGANVLTFGAGSRLTVL.

CDR3 residues: CASSQDANTDTQYF. In nucleotides, the CDR3 is TGCGCCAGCAGCCAAGATGCAAACACAGATACGCAGTATTTT. The chain recombines TRBV4-3 with TRBJ2-3; D gene ambiguous. Germline CDR1 is LGHNA and CDR2 is YSLEER. V dropped 0 bases and J dropped 2 bases, with 6 bases sitting between them. CDR3 length: 14 amino acids.

The rearrangement links TRBV19 to TRBJ1-5, with D possibly matching TRBD1 (6 bases). The germline V gene encodes CDR1 LNHDA and CDR2 SQIVND (reference sequence). This CDR3 region has 13 residues. The chain's CDR3 is CASAAGARQPQHF. The CDR3, as DNA: TGTGCGTCCGCGGCAGGGGCTAGACAGCCCCAGCATTTT.

The CDR3 DNA reads TGTGCCAGCAGTTTAAGGCTAGCGGGGACCCTTCGAACCTACGAGCAGTACTTC. It encodes CASSLRLAGTLRTYEQYF. The gene calls are TRBV28 and TRBJ2-7; 9 bases are shared with TRBD2. The ends lost 2 bases at V and 2 bases at J; junction bases unmatched: 13. Germline CDR1 is MDHEN and CDR2 is SYDVKM. The CDR3 consists of 18 residues.

This clonotype was observed a few times. This chain connects TRBV2 to TRBJ2-2, with D tentatively TRBD2 (6 bases). Trimming cost V 4 bases and J 5 bases, with 11 bases left between them. Germline values: CDR1 SNHLY, CDR2 FYNNEI. CDR3 length: 14 amino acids. The CDR3 loop reads CASSGLGRTGELFF. The DNA of the CDR3 is TGTGCCAGCAGTGGGTTAGGGAGGACCGGGGAGCTGTTTTTT.

The genes are TRBV4-3 and TRBJ2-5, with 7 bases that match TRBD2. The CDR3 contains 15 residues. J gave up 4 bases and V 1 base, and 6 bases lay outside the gene matches. CDR1 and CDR2 from the germline V gene are LGHNA and YSLEER. CDR3 bases: TGCGCCAGCAGCCAAGTGGGGACTAAGGGAGAGACCCAGTACTTC. Protein: CASSQVGTKGETQYF.

This sequence joins TRBV11-2 and TRBJ2-1, with TRBD2 matching over 11 bases. J lost 4 bases, V lost 5 bases, and 4 bases had no gene match. The CDR3 length is 15 residues. Germline CDR1 SGHAT, CDR2 FQNNGV. The CDR3 DNA is TGTGCCAGCAGCAGAGCTAGCGGGGGGTACAATGAGCAGTTCTTC. It is translated as CASSRASGGYNEQFF. The complete variable domain, with remaining parts taken from reference TRBV11-2 and TRBJ2-1, reads EAGVAQSPRYKIIEKRQSVAFWCNPISGHATLYWYQQILGQGPKLLIQFQNNGVVDDSQLPKDRFSAERLKGVDSTLKIQPAKLEDSAVYLCASSRASGGYNEQFFGPGTRLTVL.

V gene TRBV5-4 combines with J gene TRBJ1-3; D remains ambiguous. The CDR3 is 15 amino acids. From germline, CDR1 is SGHNT and CDR2 YYREEE (reference sequence). Trimming pared 0 bases from V and 1 base from J, leaving 8 bases between. The CDR3 spells CASSLEAGSGNTIYF. The CDR3 coding sequence is TGTGCCAGCAGCTTGGAGGCGGGATCTGGAAACACCATATATTTT.

This clonotype was detected a few times. This sequence joins TRBV6-5 and TRBJ2-5, with D perhaps matching TRBD2 (6 bases). Germline CDR1 and CDR2: MNHEY and SVGAGI. This CDR3 spans 13 amino acids. V lost 7 bases, J lost 1 base, and 10 bases lay in between. CDR3 sequence reads: CASKASAQETQYF. The CDR3 DNA reads TGTGCCAGCAAAGCTAGCGCCCAAGAGACCCAGTACTTC.

The V call is TRBV7-9, the J call TRBJ2-5; either TRBD1 or TRBD2 may supply D (6 bases each). Germline CDR1 and CDR2: SEHNR and FQNEAQ (reference sequence). The CDR3 spans 13 residues. The V end was cut by 5 bases, the J end by 2 bases, with 9 bases between. CDR3 residues: CASSRGQQETQYF. Written as DNA, the CDR3 is TGTGCCAGCAGCCGGGGGCAACAAGAGACCCAGTACTTC.

The chain couples TRBV20-1 to TRBJ2-2; 9 nucleotides match TRBD2. CDR1 and CDR2 from the germline V gene are DFQATT and SNEGSKA (reference sequence). The CDR3 length is 16 residues. V lost 0 bases to trimming and J lost 6 bases; unmatched junction nucleotides: 8. CDR3 sequence reads: CSARDGERGVSGELFF. The CDR3 nucleotides read TGCAGTGCTAGAGATGGCGAGCGGGGGGTATCCGGGGAGCTGTTTTTT.

This clonotype was recorded many times. The chain carries TRBV19 and TRBJ2-1; unclear D gene. The CDR3 has 11 amino acids. Trimming took 8 bases from V and 4 from J, leaving 6 bases between them. Germline CDR1 is LNHDA and CDR2 is SQIVND (reference sequence). CDR3 nucleotides: TGTGCCAGTCGGTGGTACAATGAGCAGTTCTTC. It translates to CASRWYNEQFF.

This chain uses TRBV3-1 with TRBJ1-3; D remains ambiguous. CDR1 LGHDT and CDR2 YNNKEL come from the germline V gene (reference sequence). This CDR3 is 17 amino acids long. V was trimmed by 0 bases and J by 2 bases, leaving 14 bases between them. CDR3 residues: CASSQDESRRTGNTIYF. Written as DNA, the CDR3 is TGTGCCAGCAGCCAAGACGAGTCGAGGCGGACTGGAAACACCATATATTTT. The full variable domain, with the rest looked up from reference TRBV3-1 and TRBJ1-3, is DTAVSQTPKYLVTQMGNDKSIKCEQNLGHDTMYWYKQDSKKFLKIMFSYNNKELIINETVPNRFSPKSPDKAHLNLHINSLELGDSAVYFCASSQDESRRTGNTIYFGEGSWLTVV.

The chain is built from TRBV19 and TRBJ1-5; D perhaps matches TRBD1 (6 bases). Germline-derived CDR1 and CDR2 are LNHDA and SQIVND (reference sequence). V lost 3 bases and J 0 bases, leaving 12 bases between the germline ends. The CDR3 is 16 residues long. The CDR3 sequence is CASSIGTSRSNQPQHF. The CDR3 coding sequence is TGTGCCAGTAGTATTGGGACATCTCGTAGCAATCAGCCCCAGCATTTT.

This clonotype was recorded a few times. The chain recombines TRBV7-8 with TRBJ2-2, with 10 nucleotides matching TRBD2. Germline CDR1 reads SGHVS; CDR2 reads FQNEAQ. The CDR3 is made up of 15 amino acids. The V segment lost 5 bases and the J segment 6 bases; nucleotides outside the gene matches: 6. This CDR3 reads CASSTGTSVAGELFF. The CDR3 bases are TGTGCCAGCAGCACCGGGACTAGCGTCGCCGGGGAGCTGTTTTTT.

This clonotype was counted many times. V gene TRBV6-5 combines with J gene TRBJ1-1; no reliable D call. Trimming cost V 2 bases and J 5 bases, with 6 bases left between them. CDR3 length: 12 residues. Germline V gene lookup returns CDR1 MNHEY and CDR2 SVGAGI. The CDR3 region is CASSYEGTEAFF. For the CDR3, the DNA is TGTGCCAGCAGTTACGAGGGAACTGAAGCTTTCTTT.

The J gene is TRBJ2-2, the V gene TRBV10-3; D is possibly TRBD2 (6 bases). The CDR3 has 14 amino acids. Germline V gives CDR1 ENHRY, CDR2 SYGVKD. Trimming stripped 6 bases from V and 5 bases from J, with 13 bases between. CDR3 sequence reads: CAIRAAGVTGELFF. The CDR3 DNA follows: TGTGCCATCAGGGCAGCGGGTGTTACCGGGGAGCTGTTTTTT.

The rearrangement uses TRBV12-3 or TRBV12-4 and TRBJ1-1; D gene unclear. The CDR3 is 11 residues long. Trimming took 7 bases from V and 7 from J, leaving 10 bases between them. This chain's CDR3 is CASNVSDEAFF. The CDR3 DNA sequence: TGTGCCAGCAACGTGTCGGATGAAGCTTTCTTT.

This clonotype was recorded a few times. This sequence joins TRBV6-2 or TRBV6-3 and TRBJ1-4, with a weak D call TRBD1 (5 bases). CDR3 length equals 11 residues. The ends were cut back, 6 bases at V and 10 bases at J, with 9 bases in the middle. Germline lookup yields CDR1 MNHEY and CDR2 SVGEGT. The CDR3 is CASRDGGKLFF. For the CDR3, the DNA is TGTGCCAGCAGGGATGGGGGAAAACTGTTTTTT.

In this sample, this clonotype turned up many times. The chain links TRBV29-1 to TRBJ2-3; 8 bases match TRBD2. The CDR3 covers 14 residues. The V gene's germline CDR1 is SQVTM and CDR2 ANQGSEA. V lost 6 bases and J lost 2; bases outside the gene matches: 7. CDR3 nucleotide sequence: TGCAGCGTAGGTAGCGGGACTTTCACAGATACGCAGTATTTT. Its translation is CSVGSGTFTDTQYF.

In the case of this clonotype: Just one base apart from a much larger clone, this may be a read error. This sequence joins TRBV6-2 or TRBV6-3 and TRBJ2-2; a weak D match, TRBD1 (5 bases). Trimming took off 8 bases at V and 7 bases at J, with 14 bases between the two ends. The CDR3 spans 13 residues. Germline values: CDR1 MNHEY, CDR2 SVGEGT. The CDR3 region is CASRQGEVGELFF. The CDR3, as DNA: TGTGCCAGCCGTCAAGGGGAAGTCGGGGAGCTGTTTTTT.

The CDR3 is CASSLSVSGVTGELFF. The CDR3 nucleotides are TGTGCCAGCAGCTTATCTGTTAGCGGGGTTACCGGGGAGCTGTTTTTT. J is TRBJ2-2 and V is TRBV7-2; 8 bases map to TRBD2. With V trimmed by 2 bases and J by 5 bases, 7 bases remained unmatched. The CDR3 runs to 16 residues. Looked up from germline, CDR1 is SGHTA and CDR2 is FQGNSA. Variable domain in full (rest from reference TRBV7-2 and TRBJ2-2): GAGVSQSPSNKVTEKGKDVELRCDPISGHTALYWYRQSLGQGLEFLIYFQGNSAPDKSGLPSDRFSAERTGGSVSTLTIQRTQQEDSAVYLCASSLSVSGVTGELFFGEGSRLTVL.